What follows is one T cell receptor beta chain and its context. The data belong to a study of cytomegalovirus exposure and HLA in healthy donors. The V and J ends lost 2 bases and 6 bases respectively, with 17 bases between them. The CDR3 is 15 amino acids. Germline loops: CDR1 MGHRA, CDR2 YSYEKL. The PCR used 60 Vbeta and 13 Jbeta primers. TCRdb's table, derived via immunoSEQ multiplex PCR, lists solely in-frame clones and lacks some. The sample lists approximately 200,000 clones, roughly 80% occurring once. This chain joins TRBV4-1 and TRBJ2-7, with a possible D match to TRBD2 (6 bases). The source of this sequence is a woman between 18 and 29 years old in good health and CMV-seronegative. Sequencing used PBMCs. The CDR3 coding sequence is TGCGCCAGCAGCCAATCTGTGCTAGCGTTAGGCGAGCAGTACTTC. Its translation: CASSQSVLALGEQYF.